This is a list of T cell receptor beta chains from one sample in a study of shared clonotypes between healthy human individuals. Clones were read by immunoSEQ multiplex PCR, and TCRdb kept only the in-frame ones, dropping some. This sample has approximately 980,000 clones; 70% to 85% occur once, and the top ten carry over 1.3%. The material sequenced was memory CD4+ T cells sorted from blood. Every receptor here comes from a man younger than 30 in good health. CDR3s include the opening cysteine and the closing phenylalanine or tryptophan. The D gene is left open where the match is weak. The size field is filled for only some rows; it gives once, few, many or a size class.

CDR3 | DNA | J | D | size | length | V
CASSYGESPLHF | TGTGCCAGCAGTTACGGGGAATCTCCCCTCCACTTT | TRBJ1-6 | . | . | 12 | TRBV6-6
CASSLMALAGGNTGELFF | TGTGCCAGCAGCTTAATGGCCCTGGCGGGAGGAAACACCGGGGAGCTGTTTTTT | TRBJ2-2 | TRBD2 | . | 18 | TRBV7-2
CAWNPGTTDTQYF | TGTGCCTGGAATCCGGGAACCACAGATACGCAGTATTTT | TRBJ2-3 | . | . | 13 | TRBV30
CASSLNRADTQYF | TGCGCCAGCAGCCTAAACAGGGCAGATACGCAGTATTTT | TRBJ2-3 | . | few | 13 | TRBV10-1
CASSLVGQASGNTIYF | TGTGCCAGCAGCTTGGTCGGACAGGCCTCTGGAAACACCATATATTTT | TRBJ1-3 | TRBD1 | . | 16 | TRBV5-6
CSVKSSQETQYF | TGCAGCGTTAAGTCTTCACAAGAGACCCAGTACTTC | TRBJ2-5 | . | . | 12 | TRBV29-1
CASSEASRTLYGYTF | TGTGCCAGCAGTGAAGCGTCACGGACCCTCTATGGCTACACCTTC | TRBJ1-2 | . | . | 15 | TRBV6-1
CASSLDGGAYNEQFF | TGTGCCAGCAGCTTAGACGGGGGTGCCTACAATGAGCAGTTCTTC | TRBJ2-1 | . | . | 15 | TRBV7-3
CASREPGQGITEAFF | TGTGCCAGCAGAGAACCGGGACAGGGTATCACTGAAGCTTTCTTT | TRBJ1-1 | TRBD1 | . | 15 | TRBV2
CASNARDRGLNEQFF | TGTGCCAGCAACGCCCGGGACAGGGGGCTTAATGAGCAGTTCTTC | TRBJ2-1 | TRBD1 | . | 15 | TRBV25-1
CASSFDTSGANVLTF | TGCGCCAGCAGCTTTGATACTTCTGGGGCCAACGTCCTGACTTTC | TRBJ2-6 | . | . | 15 | TRBV5-1
CASERSGRAAGELFF | TGTGCCAGCGAGCGAAGCGGGAGGGCCGCCGGGGAGCTGTTTTTT | TRBJ2-2 | TRBD2 | . | 15 | TRBV2
CASSGTGTSNQPQHF | TGTGCCAGCAGCGGGACAGGCACAAGCAATCAGCCCCAGCATTTT | TRBJ1-5 | TRBD1 | . | 15 | TRBV6-6
CASSQGTSGGTLSYEQYF | TGCGCCAGCAGCCAGGGGACTAGCGGGGGGACCCTCTCCTACGAGCAGTACTTC | TRBJ2-7 | TRBD2 | few | 18 | TRBV4-1
CASSLAPTGNEQFF | TGTGCCAGCAGCTTAGCCCCGACAGGGAATGAGCAGTTCTTC | TRBJ2-1 | TRBD1 | . | 14 | TRBV7-6
CASSVTGNTGELFF | TGTGCCAGTAGTGTCACGGGTAACACCGGGGAGCTGTTTTTT | TRBJ2-2 | . | few | 14 | TRBV19
CASSFGSYSNQPQHF | TGTGCCAGCAGCTTCGGTAGCTATAGCAATCAGCCCCAGCATTTT | TRBJ1-5 | . | few | 15 | TRBV7-2
CASSLSGGRIEQYF | TGCGCCAGCAGCTTGAGCGGGGGGAGGATCGAGCAGTACTTC | TRBJ2-7 | TRBD2 | . | 14 | TRBV5-1
CAIRFTTDSYEQYF | TGTGCCATCAGATTCACGACGGACTCCTACGAGCAGTACTTC | TRBJ2-7 | . | . | 14 | TRBV10-3
CASRQNRAGNEKLFF | TGTGCCAGCAGGCAAAACAGGGCGGGGAATGAAAAACTGTTTTTT | TRBJ1-4 | . | . | 15 | TRBV6-5
CASTTTSGSSYEQYF | TGTGCCAGCACGACGACTAGCGGGAGCTCCTACGAGCAGTACTTC | TRBJ2-7 | TRBD2 | . | 15 | TRBV6-1
CASSFSGSPSYNEQFF | TGTGCCAGCAGCTTTAGCGGGAGCCCGTCCTACAATGAGCAGTTCTTC | TRBJ2-1 | TRBD2 | many | 16 | TRBV7-6
CASSQGHLSGNTIYF | TGTGCCAGCAGCCAGGGGCATCTCTCTGGAAACACCATATATTTT | TRBJ1-3 | . | . | 15 | TRBV14
CASSEEGGQPQHF | TGTGCCAGCAGTGAAGAGGGAGGGCAGCCCCAGCATTTT | TRBJ1-5 | . | . | 13 | TRBV2
CASSSTRQGAYQPQHF | TGTGCCAGCAGTTCGACCCGACAGGGGGCTTATCAGCCCCAGCATTTT | TRBJ1-5 | TRBD1 | . | 16 | TRBV28
CASSLTGGLNGYTF | TGTGCCAGCTCACTTACAGGGGGCCTCAATGGCTACACCTTC | TRBJ1-2 | TRBD1 | . | 14 | TRBV18
CASSDLLGARETQYF | TGTGCCAGCAGTGACCTGTTGGGAGCACGAGAGACCCAGTACTTC | TRBJ2-5 | . | few | 15 | TRBV2
CASSAQGSPNSYNEQFF | TGTGCCAGCAGTGCTCAAGGGAGTCCCAACTCCTACAATGAGCAGTTCTTC | TRBJ2-1 | . | . | 17 | TRBV6-4
CASTRTGRNQPQHF | TGTGCCAGCACCCGGACAGGGAGAAATCAGCCCCAGCATTTT | TRBJ1-5 | TRBD1 | . | 14 | TRBV2
CASSLGALADSYNEQFF | TGCGCCAGCAGCTTGGGAGCCCTAGCGGACTCCTACAATGAGCAGTTCTTC | TRBJ2-1 | TRBD2 | once | 17 | TRBV5-1
CASSASGGAQGTQYF | TGTGCCAGCAGTGCTAGCGGGGGGGCCCAGGGTACGCAGTATTTT | TRBJ2-3 | TRBD2 | . | 15 | TRBV6-1
CATSRRDPYNEKLFF | TGTGCCACCAGCAGAAGGGACCCCTATAATGAAAAACTGTTTTTT | TRBJ1-4 | . | . | 15 | TRBV15
CASSLAVGATEAFF | TGTGCCAGCAGCTTAGCGGTGGGGGCCACTGAAGCTTTCTTT | TRBJ1-1 | . | . | 14 | TRBV7-6
CASSQGRTGVGEKLFF | TGCGCCAGCAGCCAAGGCCGGACAGGGGTGGGAGAAAAACTGTTTTTT | TRBJ1-4 | TRBD1 | . | 16 | TRBV4-1
CASSQDLMTLIYSYEQYF | TGTGCCAGCAGCCAGGATCTGATGACCCTGATATACTCCTACGAGCAGTACTTC | TRBJ2-7 | . | . | 18 | TRBV14
CASSLAGLTDTQYF | TGTGCCAGCAGTTTAGCGGGCCTCACAGATACGCAGTATTTT | TRBJ2-3 | TRBD2 | . | 14 | TRBV25-1
CASSQGHRLGQYF | TGCGCCAGCAGCCAGGGACACCGATTAGGGCAGTACTTC | TRBJ2-7 | . | . | 13 | TRBV4-1
CASSPRTASSYNSPLHF | TGCGCCAGCAGCCCCCGGACAGCTAGCTCCTATAATTCACCCCTCCACTTT | TRBJ1-6 | . | . | 17 | TRBV4-3
CASSVGPIGTGSYGYTF | TGTGCCAGCAGCGTAGGGCCTATAGGGACGGGGAGCTATGGCTACACCTTC | TRBJ1-2 | . | . | 17 | TRBV9
CASSQGYLSEQYF | TGCGCCAGCAGCCAAGGGTATCTGAGCGAGCAGTACTTC | TRBJ2-7 | . | . | 13 | TRBV4-3
CASRRTSGTTDTQYF | TGTGCCAGCAGACGGACTAGCGGTACCACAGATACGCAGTATTTT | TRBJ2-3 | TRBD2 | . | 15 | TRBV2
CASSPGLAVPYEQYF | TGTGCCAGCAGTCCCGGACTAGCGGTGCCCTACGAGCAGTACTTC | TRBJ2-7 | TRBD2 | once | 15 | TRBV6-5